Following are 29 T cell receptor beta chains from one sample sequenced in a study of shared clonotypes between healthy human individuals. The data were produced by immunoSEQ multiplex PCR, yet TCRdb's version contains in-frame clones alone and is incomplete. The sample comprises around 700,000 clones, roughly 73% of which are singletons, and around 1.8% rests with the top ten. What was sequenced was memory CD4+ T cells sorted from blood. The subset: CD45RA-negative fraction. The source of these receptors is a woman in her 30s in good health.

The gene calls are TRBV4-2 and TRBJ2-4; the match to TRBD1 covers 7 bases. The J segment lost 1 base and the V segment lost 8 bases, leaving 8 bases of the junction unmatched. Germline-derived CDR1 and CDR2 are LGHNA and YNFKEQ. The CDR3 is 15 residues long. The CDR3 DNA sequence: TGTGCCAGCGAACAGGGGAGTAACGCCAAAAACATTCAGTACTTC. This codes for CASEQGSNAKNIQYF.

In its sample, this clone was seen once. Here the CDR3 reads CASSEQGPNQPQHF. For the CDR3, the DNA is TGTGCCAGCAGTGAACAGGGCCCCAATCAGCCCCAGCATTTT. The chain recombines TRBV2 with TRBJ1-5; TRBD1 might be the D (5 bases). This CDR3 region has 14 residues. CDR1 SNHLY and CDR2 FYNNEI come from the germline V gene. V gave up 2 bases and J gave up 3 bases, with 8 bases separating them.

This chain uses TRBV10-1 with TRBJ2-2; a possible D gene is TRBD1 (6 bases). The CDR3 extends over 15 amino acids. CDR1 and CDR2 from the germline V gene are WNHNN and SYGVQD (reference sequence). V lost 6 bases to trimming and J lost 5 bases, with 16 bases between them. The CDR3 coding sequence is TGCGCCAGCAGCCCTAACAGGGTACAAACCGGGGAGCTGTTTTTT. It encodes CASSPNRVQTGELFF.

The chain is built from TRBV7-2 and TRBJ2-1; the D gene is possibly TRBD2 (5 bases). The CDR3 loop spans 14 amino acids. Germline CDR1 SGHTA, CDR2 FQGNSA. V was cut by 7 bases and J by 1 base, with 11 bases left in between. Here the CDR3 DNA reads TGTGCCAGCAACCCCCAGCGGTCCTACAATGAGCAGTTCTTC. This sequence encodes CASNPQRSYNEQFF.

This rearrangement joins TRBV5-1 to TRBJ2-7; D gene unclear. The germline V gene encodes CDR1 SGHRS and CDR2 YFSETQ. The V gene lost 6 bases and the J gene lost 6 bases, with 7 bases spanning the gap. The CDR3 loop spans 10 amino acids. In nucleotides, the CDR3 is TGCGCCAGCACTCTCCGCGAGCAGTACTTC. Protein product: CASTLREQYF.

In this sample, this clone turned up a few times. The chain employs TRBV2 and TRBJ2-7; TRBD2 matches 10 bases. The CDR3 extends over 15 amino acids. Trimming cost V 7 bases and J 4 bases; bases outside gene matches: 10. The germline V gene has CDR1 SNHLY and CDR2 FYNNEI. The CDR3 here is CASTPASGRTYEQYF. The DNA for the CDR3 is TGTGCCAGCACACCGGCTAGCGGGAGAACGTACGAGCAGTACTTC.

DNA of the CDR3: TGCGCCAGCAGCCCCCGGCCGCAGCAGAACACTGAAGCTTTCTTT. This translates into CASSPRPQQNTEAFF. The chain carries TRBV5-1 and TRBJ1-1; D is ambiguous. The germline V gene has CDR1 SGHRS and CDR2 YFSETQ. The CDR3 loop spans 15 amino acids. V was pared by 4 bases and J by 1 base, with 14 bases between.

The CDR3 nucleotides read TGTGCCAGCAGCGTAGGGACAGGGCTCGGGGAGACCCAGTACTTC. The encoded protein is CASSVGTGLGETQYF. The chain uses TRBV11-2 and TRBJ2-5, with TRBD1 matching over 9 bases. The V segment lost 5 bases and the J segment 5 bases; nucleotides outside the gene matches: 9. Germline loops: CDR1 SGHAT, CDR2 FQNNGV. The CDR3 totals 15 residues.

V gene TRBV28 combines with J gene TRBJ2-1; 8 bases are a match to TRBD2. V lost 6 bases and J lost 8; bases outside the gene matches: 9. Germline CDR1 reads MDHEN; CDR2 reads SYDVKM. This CDR3 comprises 14 residues. The CDR3 here is CASRPGTSKDEQFF. In DNA form, the CDR3 reads TGTGCCAGCAGACCCGGGACTAGTAAAGATGAGCAGTTCTTC. The full variable domain, with the rest looked up from reference TRBV28 and TRBJ2-1, is DVKVTQSSRYLVKRTGEKVFLECVQDMDHENMFWYRQDPGLGLRLIYFSYDVKMKEKGDIPEGYSVSREKKERFSLILESASTNQTSMYLCASRPGTSKDEQFFGPGTRLTVL.

The chain uses TRBV10-3 and TRBJ2-1, with TRBD2 as a possible D gene (6 bases). The CDR3 consists of 15 residues. V dropped 6 bases and J dropped 0 bases, with 12 bases sitting between them. Germline assignment: CDR1 ENHRY and CDR2 SYGVKD. The CDR3 coding sequence is TGTGCCATCAGGGAGGCGGGACCCTCCTACAATGAGCAGTTCTTC. Amino acid sequence: CAIREAGPSYNEQFF.

This clone was seen only once. V usage is TRBV15 and J usage is TRBJ2-1, with 7 bases identical to TRBD2. Germline V CDR1 and CDR2: LNHNV, YYDKDF (reference sequence). The CDR3 is 16 residues long. V lost 0 bases, J lost 2 bases, and 4 bases stayed unmatched. The chain's CDR3 is CATSRDGTTPYNEQFF. The CDR3 bases are TGTGCCACCAGCAGAGATGGGACTACACCCTACAATGAGCAGTTCTTC. Looking up the rest from reference TRBV15 and TRBJ2-1 gives the full variable domain: DAMVIQNPRYQVTQFGKPVTLSCSQTLNHNVMYWYQQKSSQAPKLLFHYYDKDFNNEADTPDNFQSRRPNTSFCFLDIRSPGLGDTAMYLCATSRDGTTPYNEQFFGPGTRLTVL.

As to this clone: Different DNA sequences within this sample yield the same CDR3. The chain employs TRBV2 and TRBJ2-7; D possibly corresponds to TRBD1 (5 bases). V lost 4 bases and J lost 5, with 9 bases in between. The CDR3 runs to 12 residues. Germline loops: CDR1 SNHLY, CDR2 FYNNEI. CDR3 bases: TGTGCCAGCAGTGGGCAGGGCAACGAGCAGTACTTC. Protein product: CASSGQGNEQYF.

CDR3 nucleotides: TGTGCCATGATGCGGGGTCTGGGAGATACGCAGTATTTT. As protein: CAMMRGLGDTQYF. The V gene is TRBV10-3, the J gene TRBJ2-3; TRBD2 is a possible D gene (6 bases). V was trimmed by 9 bases and J by 5 bases, leaving 15 bases between them. Germline V gene sequence: CDR1 ENHRY, CDR2 SYGVKD. The CDR3 sequence is 13 residues long.

This clone was detected a few times. Other DNA sequences in the sample encode the same CDR3. The chain joins TRBV18 to TRBJ2-3; no reliable D call. Germline V gene sequence: CDR1 KGHSH, CDR2 LQKENI. The V gene lost 3 bases and the J gene lost 0 bases, with 4 bases spanning the gap. The CDR3 covers 13 residues. Written as DNA, the CDR3 is TGTGCCAGCTCACCTCCTAGCACAGATACGCAGTATTTT. As protein: CASSPPSTDTQYF.

The chain links TRBV7-2 to TRBJ2-1; no firm D call. The CDR3 spans 13 residues. The ends were cut back, 6 bases at V and 7 bases at J, with 13 bases in the middle. The germline V gene has CDR1 SGHTA and CDR2 FQGNSA. The CDR3 DNA reads TGTGCCAGCAGTCGAAACTGGTCAAATGAGCAGTTCTTC. Its protein product is CASSRNWSNEQFF.

Notes on this clone: Other DNA sequences in the sample encode the same CDR3. This rearrangement joins TRBV5-1 to TRBJ2-7; 9 bases match TRBD1. Germline CDR1 SGHRS, CDR2 YFSETQ. This CDR3 has 15 amino acids. The trim removed 2 bases at V and 5 bases at J, leaving 8 bases unmatched. The CDR3 nucleotides read TGCGCCAGCAGCTTAGGGGACAGGGACTTCGACGAGCAGTACTTC. This translates into CASSLGDRDFDEQYF.

This clone has just a few counts. The rearrangement joins TRBV11-2 to TRBJ1-1; D is unresolved. This CDR3 region has 15 residues. Trimming took 1 base from V and 1 from J, leaving 10 bases between them. CDR1 is SGHAT, CDR2 FQNNGV, per germline. CDR3 region: CASSLVSLRNTEAFF. The CDR3, as DNA: TGTGCCAGCAGCTTAGTGTCCCTGAGGAACACTGAAGCTTTCTTT.

This sequence joins TRBV7-7 and TRBJ2-7, with D perhaps matching TRBD1 or TRBD2 (5 bases each). The germline gives CDR1 SSHAT, CDR2 FNYEAQ (reference sequence). There are 13 residues in the CDR3. Trimming took off 1 base at V and 6 bases at J, with 10 bases between the two ends. CDR3 DNA sequence: TGTGCCAGCAGCTTAGGGGGGAATAGCGAGCAGTACTTC. Its protein is CASSLGGNSEQYF.

This clone was picked up many times. Other DNA sequences of this sample code for an identical CDR3. The chain is built from TRBV18 and TRBJ2-5; D gene uncertain. Germline V gene sequence: CDR1 KGHSH, CDR2 LQKENI. The V end was cut by 1 base, the J end by 3 bases, with 0 bases between. This CDR3 has 11 amino acids. CDR3 sequence (DNA): TGTGCCAGCTCACCACAAGAGACCCAGTACTTC. This translates into CASSPQETQYF. Looking up the rest from reference TRBV18 and TRBJ2-5 gives the full variable domain: NAGVMQNPRHLVRRRGQEARLRCSPMKGHSHVYWYRQLPEEGLKFMVYLQKENIIDESGMPKERFSAEFPKEGPSILRIQQVVRGDSAAYFCASSPQETQYFGPGTRLLVL.

On this clone: At the DNA level, this CDR3 is encoded by other sequences in the same sample as well. V and J are TRBV5-5 and TRBJ2-7, with TRBD2 identical over 7 bases. The length of the CDR3 is 14 residues. The germline gives CDR1 SGHKS, CDR2 YYEKEE (reference sequence). The V gene end was trimmed by 0 bases and the J gene end by 3 bases; junction bases not matched to a gene: 3. The CDR3 sequence: CASSLGPGGYEQYF. The CDR3 DNA reads as TGTGCCAGCAGCTTGGGCCCGGGGGGCTACGAGCAGTACTTC.

This sequence joins TRBV18 and TRBJ2-7, with unresolved D. The CDR3 spans 12 residues. Trimming pared 2 bases from V and 6 bases from J, leaving 8 bases between. Germline CDR1 and CDR2: KGHSH and LQKENI. As DNA, the CDR3 is TGTGCCAGCTCACCAGAGAGAGGCGAGCAGTACTTC. Protein: CASSPERGEQYF.

J is TRBJ2-7 and V is TRBV5-4, with 9 positions matching TRBD2. Germline CDR1 and CDR2: SGHNT and YYREEE (reference sequence). The CDR3 contains 17 residues. Trimming at V came to 5 bases and at J to 3 bases, leaving 15 bases not matched to a gene. This chain's CDR3 is CASSQTGGREGGYEQYF. Here the CDR3 DNA reads TGTGCCAGCAGTCAGACTGGGGGGCGGGAGGGCGGCTACGAGCAGTACTTC.

The chain couples TRBV7-9 to TRBJ2-2; 11 nucleotides align to TRBD2. Germline CDR1 is SEHNR and CDR2 is FQNEAQ (reference sequence). This CDR3 comprises 17 residues. The V segment lost 7 bases and the J segment 3 bases; nucleotides outside the gene matches: 10. The CDR3 bases are TGTGCCAGCACCAAGACTAGCGGGGATTCCGACACCGGGGAGCTGTTTTTT. This codes for CASTKTSGDSDTGELFF.

The J gene is TRBJ2-5, the V gene TRBV30; TRBD2 agrees at 11 bases. The V and J ends lost 2 bases and 3 bases, in that order; junction bases with no gene match: 5. CDR1 is GTSNPN, CDR2 SVGIG, per germline (reference sequence). This CDR3 is built from 15 residues. The CDR3 sequence: CAWSNPSGRKETQYF. CDR3 nucleotide sequence: TGTGCCTGGAGTAACCCTAGCGGGAGGAAAGAGACCCAGTACTTC.

The chain recombines TRBV27 with TRBJ2-3, with D possibly being TRBD1 (5 bases). The germline V gene has CDR1 MNHEY and CDR2 SMNVEV (reference sequence). The CDR3 is 17 amino acids. Trimming took off 1 base at V and 2 bases at J, with 16 bases between the two ends. In DNA form, the CDR3 reads TGTGCCAGCAGTTTATGGTCCCGGACAAGGAACACAGATACGCAGTATTTT. As protein: CASSLWSRTRNTDTQYF.

This sequence joins TRBV6-1 and TRBJ2-5; 7 nucleotides align to TRBD2. Germline values: CDR1 MNHNS, CDR2 SASEGT. Germline trimming cut 7 bases from V and 4 bases from J; bases unmatched to any gene: 12. The CDR3 is 15 residues long. In nucleotides, the CDR3 is TGTGCCAGCACCCCTATCGGGAGGTTTGGAGAGACCCAGTACTTC. This encodes CASTPIGRFGETQYF.

This chain uses TRBV11-3 with TRBJ2-1; 8 bases fit TRBD2. This CDR3 comprises 15 residues. The V and J ends lost 2 bases and 7 bases, in that order; junction bases with no gene match: 7. Germline V gene sequence: CDR1 SGHNT, CDR2 YENEEA. The CDR3 region is CASSLWPSGFNEQFF. In nucleotides, the CDR3 is TGTGCCAGCAGCTTATGGCCTAGCGGGTTTAATGAGCAGTTCTTC.

The V gene is TRBV11-2, the J gene TRBJ2-5; 7 bases are a match to TRBD1. V was pared by 7 bases and J by 4 bases, with 9 bases of the junction left unmatched. From germline, CDR1 is SGHAT and CDR2 FQNNGV. The CDR3 consists of 14 residues. As DNA, the CDR3 is TGTGCCAGCACCTCGATAAGGGGGCGAGAGACCCAGTACTTC. Translation: CASTSIRGRETQYF.

V usage is TRBV28 and J usage is TRBJ1-5, with 9 bases aligning to TRBD1. Germline trimming cut 6 bases from V and 5 bases from J; bases unmatched to any gene: 5. The CDR3 extends over 14 amino acids. CDR1 and CDR2 from the germline V gene are MDHEN and SYDVKM. Here the CDR3 reads CASRGQGIDQPQHF. Here the CDR3 DNA reads TGTGCCAGCAGGGGACAGGGAATCGATCAGCCCCAGCATTTT.